These T cell receptor beta chains were read from a single sample in a study of spatial heterogeneity in lung cancer. TCRdb redid the calling of the 5' RACE reads with MiXCR, one entry per CDR3 protein. The sample consists of about 41,000 distinct CDR3 sequences, approximately 10% of them appearing once. The starting material was PBMCs, obtained at follow-up. The origin of the receptors is a female donor with early-stage non-small cell lung cancer. CDR3s include the opening cysteine and the closing phenylalanine or tryptophan. A D gene is named only where the DNA matches it firmly. Size values are once, few and many counts, or a class for expanded clones, and some rows have none.

TRBV5-1	TRBJ1-6	-	few	TGCGCCAGCAGCTTGGGCAGCTTTGTTATCGCACCCCTCCACTTT	CASSLGSFVIAPLHF
TRBV29-1	TRBJ2-7	-	many	TGCAGCGTTGGGGGCGGCCCGACCTACGAGCAGTACTTC	CSVGGGPTYEQYF
TRBV25-1	TRBJ1-2	-	many	TGTGCCAGCAGTGAATTCCGGGCCCCGAGTAGGGGCTACACCTTC	CASSEFRAPSRGYTF
TRBV5-1	TRBJ1-5	-	many	TGCGCCAGCAGCCCTAGCCAAAGGGAAGGACAGCCCCAGCATTTT	CASSPSQREGQPQHF
TRBV7-6	TRBJ1-3	-	few	TGTGCCAGCAGCTTAGGAGGTGGGATCTCTGGAAACACCATATATTTT	CASSLGGGISGNTIYF
TRBV28	TRBJ1-1	-	-	TGTGCCAGCAGTTTACCAGGGGTTACTGAAGCTTTCTTT	CASSLPGVTEAFF
TRBV7-9	TRBJ2-6	TRBD1	many	TGTGCCAGCAGCTTGGGACAGGGGGTCGCTGGGGCCAACGTCCTGACTTTC	CASSLGQGVAGANVLTF
TRBV5-1	TRBJ2-7	-	-	TGCGCCAGCAGCTTGGAAGCCAACAGTGAGCAGTACTTC	CASSLEANSEQYF
TRBV10-3	TRBJ2-1	-	many	TGTGCCATCAGAGGACAGTCCGAGCAGTTCTTC	CAIRGQSEQFF
TRBV6-2/TRBV6-3	TRBJ2-5	-	-	TGTGCCAGCAGTTATTCCTTGGAGACCCAGTACTTC	CASSYSLETQYF
TRBV29-1	TRBJ2-7	-	many	TGCAGCGTTTGGGGGCTTGGCGGCTACGAGCAGTACTTC	CSVWGLGGYEQYF
TRBV20-1	TRBJ1-6	TRBD1	-	TGCAGTGCCCCGACAGGGGCGATTCGGAATTCACCCCTCCACTTT	CSAPTGAIRNSPLHF
TRBV3-1	TRBJ2-3	TRBD2	-	TGTGCCAGCAGCCCCCAGCCCTGGGAGCGGGGGGCCCATACGCAGTATTTT	CASSPQPWERGAHTQYF
TRBV29-1	TRBJ2-7	TRBD2	few	TGCAGCGTTGAAGAGGGACGGGGGGGCCGCGAGCAGTACTTC	CSVEEGRGGREQYF
TRBV5-1	TRBJ1-1	-	many	TGCGCCAGCAGCCCCCAAGGGGCTGTGACTGAAGCTTTCTTT	CASSPQGAVTEAFF
TRBV7-6	TRBJ2-1	-	many	TGTGCCAGCAGCCTTAACAATGAGCAGTTCTTC	CASSLNNEQFF
TRBV6-5	TRBJ2-5	TRBD1	many	TGTGCCAGCAGTCGACAGGGGGCTAGAGAAGAGACCCAGTACTTC	CASSRQGAREETQYF
TRBV25-1	TRBJ1-1	-	few	TGTGCCAGCAGTGCCAGTGGGGAGGGCACTGAAGCTTTCTTT	CASSASGEGTEAFF
TRBV11-2	TRBJ2-7	TRBD1	few	TGTGCCAGCAGCCAGCCCGACAGGGGGACTGACGAGCAGTACTTC	CASSQPDRGTDEQYF
TRBV6-5	TRBJ2-2	-	many	TGTGCCAGCAGTTTCCCGGGACTTGGCACCGGGGAGCTGTTTTTT	CASSFPGLGTGELFF
TRBV2	TRBJ2-1	TRBD2	-	TGTGCCAGCAGTGAAGCTAGCGGGGGACACAATGAGCAGTTCTTC	CASSEASGGHNEQFF
TRBV30	TRBJ2-1	TRBD2	many	TGTGCCTGGAGTCCCCTAGCGGGGATCAATGAGCAGTTCTTC	CAWSPLAGINEQFF